This record covers a single T cell receptor (beta chain). This sample was included in a study of cytotoxic CD8 clonotypes in ibrutinib-treated CLL. The wider study: Investigators collected response samples after a median about 11 months of treatment, range 6 to 36.

The repertoire was sequenced with immunoSEQ multiplex PCR; TCRdb's copy has only in-frame clones and lacks some. The sample yields fewer than 35,000 clones, approximately 85% seen once. Germline lookup yields CDR1 SEHNR and CDR2 FQNEAQ (reference sequence). The CDR3 loop spans 15 amino acids. The V gene end was trimmed by 4 bases and the J gene end by 5 bases; junction bases not matched to a gene: 5. This chain connects TRBV7-9 to TRBJ2-3, with TRBD2 matching 11 bases. The input for sequencing was PBMCs, taken after 24 months of ibrutinib treatment. This TCR was recovered from a human donor with chronic lymphocytic leukemia. The CDR3 protein is CASSSGTSGGDTQYF. DNA for the CDR3: TGTGCCAGCAGCTCTGGGACTAGCGGAGGAGATACGCAGTATTTT.